The 14 T cell receptor beta chains presented below share a single source sample, sequenced in a study of blood T cell repertoires in COVID-19 (dated by TCRdb to the early 2020s). The library relied on the immunoSEQ multiplex PCR assay. TCRdb carries this immuneACCESS record with in-frame sequences only. Its versions omit some clonotypes, under half of them owing to an unresolved V gene in the studies checked, with the rest unexplained. The sample table contains 210,000 or so clones; only one count was recorded for 65% to 85% of them. Of the sample, roughly 1.3% falls within the top ten clones. The sample was peripheral blood. The receptors come from a woman in her 30s with COVID-19, enrolled during active disease.

CDR3 loop: CASSIHRDRGLGNIQYF. CDR3 coding DNA: TGTGCCAGCAGCATCCACCGGGACAGGGGGCTTGGAAACATTCAGTACTTC. The chain has TRBV21-1 and TRBJ2-4; the table's D call TRBD1 went unverified against the DNA. TRBV21-1 is described as a pseudogene. The CDR3 runs 17 residues.

The V gene is TRBV2, the J gene TRBJ1-2, with 10 positions matching TRBD1. This CDR3 is built from 17 residues. With 6 bases clipped from V and 8 bases from J, the junction kept 18 bases outside the gene matches. Germline loops: CDR1 SNHLY, CDR2 FYNNEI. CDR3 nucleotides: TGTGCCAGCAGGTCCGGGACAGGGGCCTCCACTAGGGCCGGCTACACCTTC. Encoded protein: CASRSGTGASTRAGYTF.

V usage is TRBV7-2 and J usage is TRBJ1-4, with D possibly matching TRBD1 (6 bases). Trimming left V 5 bases short and J 5 bases short, with 15 bases between. This CDR3 region has 15 residues. Germline-derived CDR1 and CDR2 are SGHTA and FQGNSA. The DNA of the CDR3 is TGTGCCAGCAGCCAAATCCACAGGGAGAATGAAAAACTGTTTTTT. It is translated as CASSQIHRENEKLFF. Supplemented by reference TRBV7-2 and TRBJ1-4, the full variable domain reads GAGVSQSPSNKVTEKGKDVELRCDPISGHTALYWYRQSLGQGLEFLIYFQGNSAPDKSGLPSDRFSAERTGGSVSTLTIQRTQQEDSAVYLCASSQIHRENEKLFFGSGTQLSVL.

This rearrangement joins TRBV12-3 or TRBV12-4 to TRBJ2-7, with unresolved D. CDR3 length: 12 residues. V was trimmed by 3 bases and J by 4 bases, leaving 7 bases between them. CDR3 DNA: TGTGCCAGCAGTTTTTCGGGTTACGAGCAGTACTTC. Translation: CASSFSGYEQYF.

The V call is TRBV6-5, the J call TRBJ2-3, with 7 bases fitting TRBD2. The J segment lost 0 bases and the V segment lost 2 bases, leaving 5 bases of the junction unmatched. Germline V gene data show CDR1 as MNHEY and CDR2 as SVGAGI. The CDR3 is 16 amino acids. CDR3 bases: TGTGCCAGCAGTTACAGCGGGGCTACTAGCACAGATACGCAGTATTTT. It is translated as CASSYSGATSTDTQYF.

The chain employs TRBV7-9 and TRBJ2-2; tentatively, D is TRBD2 (5 bases). CDR3 length: 16 amino acids. Germline CDR1 SEHNR, CDR2 FQNEAQ (reference sequence). Trimming took off 6 bases at V and 0 bases at J, with 14 bases between the two ends. CDR3 in amino acids: CASRAEGGANTGELFF. In DNA form, the CDR3 reads TGTGCCAGCAGGGCAGAGGGTGGTGCGAACACCGGGGAGCTGTTTTTT.

CDR3 sequence: CASSPGGQIRNSPLHF. As DNA, the CDR3 is TGTGCCAGCAGCCCTGGAGGGCAAATTAGGAATTCACCCCTCCACTTT. The chain carries TRBV9 and TRBJ1-6, with D hard to call. Germline CDR1 is SGDLS and CDR2 is YYNGEE. CDR3 length: 16 residues. Between the trimmed V and J ends, which lost 4 bases and 7 bases, there was a span of 18 bases.

The chain uses TRBV9 and TRBJ1-2; TRBD1 matches at 9 bases. Looked up from germline, CDR1 is SGDLS and CDR2 is YYNGEE. The V segment lost 7 bases and the J segment 4 bases; nucleotides outside the gene matches: 2. There are 12 residues in the CDR3. CDR3 amino acids: CASRDRVYGYTF. CDR3 DNA: TGTGCCAGCCGGGACAGGGTCTATGGCTACACCTTC. Looking up the rest from reference TRBV9 and TRBJ1-2 gives the full variable domain: DSGVTQTPKHLITATGQRVTLRCSPRSGDLSVYWYQQSLDQGLQFLIQYYNGEERAKGNILERFSAQQFPDLHSELNLSSLELGDSALYFCASRDRVYGYTFGSGTRLTVV.

The rearrangement links TRBV5-1 to TRBJ2-7, with 8 bases identical to TRBD1. Germline CDR1 and CDR2: SGHRS and YFSETQ. V was pared by 4 bases and J by 2 bases, with 5 bases of the junction left unmatched. There are 14 residues in the CDR3. The CDR3 loop reads CASSMDRAPYEQYF. As DNA, the CDR3 is TGCGCCAGCAGCATGGACAGGGCCCCCTACGAGCAGTACTTC.

This chain joins TRBV9 and TRBJ2-7; 10 bases align to TRBD1. The germline V gene encodes CDR1 SGDLS and CDR2 YYNGEE. The CDR3 spans 15 residues. V was pared by 0 bases and J by 7 bases, with 7 bases of the junction left unmatched. CDR3 sequence: CASSVVGTGAGEQYF. CDR3 nucleotides: TGTGCCAGCAGCGTAGTTGGGACAGGGGCGGGGGAGCAGTACTTC.

The gene calls are TRBV7-8 and TRBJ2-5; tentatively, D is TRBD1 (6 bases). CDR1 is SGHVS and CDR2 is FQNEAQ in the germline V gene. This CDR3 comprises 14 residues. Trimming stripped 5 bases from V and 4 bases from J, with 14 bases between. CDR3 sequence reads: CASSIRDNGETQYF. The CDR3 region has the DNA TGTGCCAGCAGCATCCGGGACAACGGAGAGACCCAGTACTTC.

The chain combines TRBV7-2 with TRBJ1-4; 9 nucleotides agree with TRBD1. The CDR3 is 15 amino acids. CDR1 and CDR2 from the germline V gene are SGHTA and FQGNSA. V shed 5 bases, J shed 6 bases, and the junction held 7 bases outside the gene matches. The CDR3 nucleotides are TGTGCCAGCAGCCCAGGCCGGGACAGGGATGAAAAACTGTTTTTT. Its translation: CASSPGRDRDEKLFF.

The chain joins TRBV7-2 to TRBJ1-3; 11 bases align to TRBD1. Germline loops: CDR1 SGHTA, CDR2 FQGNSA. With 5 bases clipped from V and 10 bases from J, the junction kept 7 bases outside the gene matches. The CDR3 contains 14 residues. CDR3 DNA sequence: TGTGCCAGCAGCGGAGACGGACAGGGGGCGACCATATATTTT. Translated, it gives CASSGDGQGATIYF.

The chain joins TRBV2 to TRBJ1-4; a weak D match, TRBD1 (6 bases). Deletions cut 2 bases from V and 0 bases from J, with 13 bases between. Germline V gene sequence: CDR1 SNHLY, CDR2 FYNNEI. The CDR3 spans 17 residues. CDR3 residues: CASSEPGQLATNEKLFF. Written as DNA, the CDR3 is TGTGCCAGCAGTGAACCAGGACAGCTAGCAACTAATGAAAAACTGTTTTTT.